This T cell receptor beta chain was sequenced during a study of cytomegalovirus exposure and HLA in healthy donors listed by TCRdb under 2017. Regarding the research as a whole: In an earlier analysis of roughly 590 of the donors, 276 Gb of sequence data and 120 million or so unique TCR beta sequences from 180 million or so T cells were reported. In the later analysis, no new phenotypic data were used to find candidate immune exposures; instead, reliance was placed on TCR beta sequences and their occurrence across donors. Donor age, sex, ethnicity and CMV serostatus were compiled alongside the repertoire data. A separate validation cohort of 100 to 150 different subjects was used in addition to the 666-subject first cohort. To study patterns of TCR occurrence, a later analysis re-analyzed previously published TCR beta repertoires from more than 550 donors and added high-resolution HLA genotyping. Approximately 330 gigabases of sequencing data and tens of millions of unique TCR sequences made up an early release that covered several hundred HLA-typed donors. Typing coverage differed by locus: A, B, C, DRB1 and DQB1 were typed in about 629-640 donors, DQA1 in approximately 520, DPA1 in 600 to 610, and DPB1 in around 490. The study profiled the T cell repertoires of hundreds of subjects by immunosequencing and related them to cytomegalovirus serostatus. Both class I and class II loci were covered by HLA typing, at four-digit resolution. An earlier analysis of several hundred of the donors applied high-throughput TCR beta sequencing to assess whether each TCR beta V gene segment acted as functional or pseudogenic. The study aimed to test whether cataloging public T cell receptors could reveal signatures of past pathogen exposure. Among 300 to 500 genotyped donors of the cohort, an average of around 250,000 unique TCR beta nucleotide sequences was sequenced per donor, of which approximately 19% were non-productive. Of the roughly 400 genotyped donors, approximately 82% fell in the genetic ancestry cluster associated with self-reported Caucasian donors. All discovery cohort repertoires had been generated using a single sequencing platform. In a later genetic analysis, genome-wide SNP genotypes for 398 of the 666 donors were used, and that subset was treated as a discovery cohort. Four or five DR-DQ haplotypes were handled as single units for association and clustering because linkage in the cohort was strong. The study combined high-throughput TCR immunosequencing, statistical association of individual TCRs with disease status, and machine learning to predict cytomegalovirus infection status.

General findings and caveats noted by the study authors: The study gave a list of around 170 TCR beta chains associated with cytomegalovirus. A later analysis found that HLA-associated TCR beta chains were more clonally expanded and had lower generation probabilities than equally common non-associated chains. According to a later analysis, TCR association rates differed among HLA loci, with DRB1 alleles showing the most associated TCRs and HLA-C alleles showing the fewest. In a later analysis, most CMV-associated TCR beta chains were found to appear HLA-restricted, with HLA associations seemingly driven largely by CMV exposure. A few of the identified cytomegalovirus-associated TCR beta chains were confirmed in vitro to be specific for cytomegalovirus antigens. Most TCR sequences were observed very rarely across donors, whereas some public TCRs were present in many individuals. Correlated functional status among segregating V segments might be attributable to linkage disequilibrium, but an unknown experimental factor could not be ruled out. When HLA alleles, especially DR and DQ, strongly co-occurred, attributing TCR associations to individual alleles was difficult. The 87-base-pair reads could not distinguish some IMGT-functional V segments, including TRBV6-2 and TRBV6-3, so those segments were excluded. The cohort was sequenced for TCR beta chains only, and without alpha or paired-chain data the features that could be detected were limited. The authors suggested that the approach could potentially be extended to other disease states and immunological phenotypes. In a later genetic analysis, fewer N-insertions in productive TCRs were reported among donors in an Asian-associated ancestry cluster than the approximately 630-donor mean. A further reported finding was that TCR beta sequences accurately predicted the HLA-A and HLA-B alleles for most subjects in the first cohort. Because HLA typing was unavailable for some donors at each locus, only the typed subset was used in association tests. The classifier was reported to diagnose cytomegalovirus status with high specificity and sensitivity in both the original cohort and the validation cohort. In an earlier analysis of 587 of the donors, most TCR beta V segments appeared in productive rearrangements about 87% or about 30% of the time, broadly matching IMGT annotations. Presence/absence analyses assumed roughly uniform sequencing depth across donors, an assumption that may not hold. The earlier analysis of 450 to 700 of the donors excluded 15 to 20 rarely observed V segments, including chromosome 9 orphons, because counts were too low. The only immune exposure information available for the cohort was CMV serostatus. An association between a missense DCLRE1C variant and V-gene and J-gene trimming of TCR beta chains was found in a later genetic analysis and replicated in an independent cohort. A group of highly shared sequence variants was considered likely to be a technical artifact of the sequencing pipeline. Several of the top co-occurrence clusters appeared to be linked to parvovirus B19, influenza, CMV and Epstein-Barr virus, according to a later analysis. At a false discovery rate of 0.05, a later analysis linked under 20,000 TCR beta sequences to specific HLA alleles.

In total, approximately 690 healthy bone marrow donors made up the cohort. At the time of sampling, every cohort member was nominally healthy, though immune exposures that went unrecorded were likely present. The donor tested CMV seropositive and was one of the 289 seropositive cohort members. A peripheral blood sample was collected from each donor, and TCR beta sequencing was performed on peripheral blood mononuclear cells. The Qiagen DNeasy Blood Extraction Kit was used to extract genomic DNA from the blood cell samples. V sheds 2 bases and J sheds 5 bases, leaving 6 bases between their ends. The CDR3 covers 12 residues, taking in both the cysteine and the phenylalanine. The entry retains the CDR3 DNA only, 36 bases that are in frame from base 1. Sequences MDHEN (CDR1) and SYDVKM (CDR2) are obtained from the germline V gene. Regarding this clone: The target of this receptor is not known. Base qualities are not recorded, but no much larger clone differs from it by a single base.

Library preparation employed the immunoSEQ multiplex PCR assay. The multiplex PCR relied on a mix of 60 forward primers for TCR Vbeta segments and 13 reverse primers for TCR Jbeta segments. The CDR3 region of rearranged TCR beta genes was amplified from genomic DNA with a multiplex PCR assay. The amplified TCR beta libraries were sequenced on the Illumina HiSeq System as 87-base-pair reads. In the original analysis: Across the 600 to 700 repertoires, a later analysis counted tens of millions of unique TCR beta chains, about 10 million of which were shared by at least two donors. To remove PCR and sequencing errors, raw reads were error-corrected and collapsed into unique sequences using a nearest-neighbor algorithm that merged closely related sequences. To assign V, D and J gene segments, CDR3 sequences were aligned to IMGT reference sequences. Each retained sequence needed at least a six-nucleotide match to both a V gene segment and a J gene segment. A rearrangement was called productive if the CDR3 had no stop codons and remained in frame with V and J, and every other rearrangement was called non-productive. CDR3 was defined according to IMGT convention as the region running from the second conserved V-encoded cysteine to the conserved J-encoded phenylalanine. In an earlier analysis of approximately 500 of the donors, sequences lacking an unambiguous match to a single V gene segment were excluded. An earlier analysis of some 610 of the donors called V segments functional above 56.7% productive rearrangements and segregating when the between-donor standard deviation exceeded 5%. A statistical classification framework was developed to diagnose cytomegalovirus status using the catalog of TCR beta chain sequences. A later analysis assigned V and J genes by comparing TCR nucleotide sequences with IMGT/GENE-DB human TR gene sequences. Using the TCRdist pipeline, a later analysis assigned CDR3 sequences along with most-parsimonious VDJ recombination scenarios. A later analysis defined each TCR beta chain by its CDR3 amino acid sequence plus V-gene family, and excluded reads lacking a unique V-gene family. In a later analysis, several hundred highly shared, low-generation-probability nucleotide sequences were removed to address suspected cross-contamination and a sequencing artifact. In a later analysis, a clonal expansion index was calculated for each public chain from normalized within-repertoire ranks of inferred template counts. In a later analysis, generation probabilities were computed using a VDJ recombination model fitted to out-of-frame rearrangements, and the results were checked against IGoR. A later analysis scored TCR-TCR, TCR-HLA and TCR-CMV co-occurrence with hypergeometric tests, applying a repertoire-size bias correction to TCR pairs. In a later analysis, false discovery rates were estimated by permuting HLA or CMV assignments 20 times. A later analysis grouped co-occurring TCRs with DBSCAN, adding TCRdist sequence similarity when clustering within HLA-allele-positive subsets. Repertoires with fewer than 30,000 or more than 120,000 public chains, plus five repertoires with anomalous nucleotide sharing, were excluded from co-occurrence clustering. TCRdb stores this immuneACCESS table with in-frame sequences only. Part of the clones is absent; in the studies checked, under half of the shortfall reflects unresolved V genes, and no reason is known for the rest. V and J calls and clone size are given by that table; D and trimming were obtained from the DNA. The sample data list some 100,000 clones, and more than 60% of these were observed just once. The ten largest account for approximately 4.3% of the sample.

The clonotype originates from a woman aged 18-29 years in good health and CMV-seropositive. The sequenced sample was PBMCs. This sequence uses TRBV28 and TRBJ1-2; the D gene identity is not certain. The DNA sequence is TGTGCCAGCAGTTTAACGGTTTATGGCTACACCTTC. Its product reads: CASSLTVYGYTF.